The 26 T cell receptor beta chains presented below share a single source sample, sequenced in a study of cytomegalovirus exposure and HLA in healthy donors. Both 60 Vbeta primers and 13 Jbeta primers went into the PCR. Clones were read by immunoSEQ multiplex PCR, and TCRdb kept only the in-frame ones, dropping some. The table has about 40,000 clones, 40% to 60% seen once; the top ten hold about 12%. The sequenced sample consisted of PBMCs. These receptors all stem from a human donor in good health.

This clone has more than one count but fewer than ten. The V call is TRBV7-3, the J call TRBJ2-7, with D possibly TRBD2 on 6 matching bases. The CDR3 loop spans 15 amino acids. V was shortened by 2 bases and J by 0 bases, with 11 bases between the two germline ends. Germline V gene data show CDR1 as SGHTA and CDR2 as FQGTGA. The CDR3 DNA follows: TGTGCCAGCAGCTTATTAGCGGAGAGCTCCTACGAGCAGTACTTC. It encodes CASSLLAESSYEQYF.

This chain joins TRBV5-1 and TRBJ2-7, with D possibly matching TRBD2 (5 bases). The CDR3 is 14 residues long. V lost 4 bases and J lost 1, with 12 bases in between. Germline loops: CDR1 SGHRS, CDR2 YFSETQ. The CDR3 DNA follows: TGCGCCAGCAGCCCGGGAAGCCTTTCCTACGAGCAGTACTTC. This sequence encodes CASSPGSLSYEQYF.

The V call is TRBV4-3, the J call TRBJ1-6, with D perhaps TRBD1 (6 bases). There are 18 residues in the CDR3. The V end was cut by 0 bases, the J end by 10 bases, with 22 bases between. Germline-derived CDR1 and CDR2 are LGHNA and YSLEER. CDR3 nucleotides: TGCGCCAGCAGCCAAGATATCCAGGGGAGTACTCTAGGGTCACCCCTCCACTTT. Amino acids: CASSQDIQGSTLGSPLHF.

The chain recombines TRBV19 with TRBJ1-5, with TRBD1 matching 12 bases. The CDR3 is 16 amino acids. Germline CDR1 reads LNHDA; CDR2 reads SQIVND (reference sequence). J lost 7 bases, V lost 2 bases, and 6 bases had no gene match. The CDR3 nucleotides are TGTGCCAGTAGTATACCCGGGACAGGGGGCGACCAGCCCCAGCATTTT. Protein sequence: CASSIPGTGGDQPQHF.

V gene TRBV7-2 combines with J gene TRBJ2-2; 11 bases agree with TRBD2. The V and J ends lost 5 bases and 1 base, in that order; junction bases with no gene match: 12. The CDR3 has 19 amino acids. Looked up from germline, CDR1 is SGHTA and CDR2 is FQGNSA. CDR3 amino acids: CASSPKGASGGKNTGELFF. DNA for the CDR3: TGTGCCAGCAGCCCTAAGGGGGCTAGCGGGGGGAAGAACACCGGGGAGCTGTTTTTT.

The chain is built from TRBV28 and TRBJ2-7; a weak D match, TRBD1 (5 bases). CDR1 and CDR2 from the germline V gene are MDHEN and SYDVKM. There are 14 residues in the CDR3. Trimming removed 2 bases from V and 5 bases from J, with 13 bases in between. The CDR3 loop is CASSLAGIENEQYF. CDR3 nucleotide sequence: TGTGCCAGCAGTTTAGCAGGGATTGAAAACGAGCAGTACTTC.

This sequence joins TRBV5-4 and TRBJ2-3; 13 nucleotides line up with TRBD2. Looked up from germline, CDR1 is SGHNT and CDR2 is YYREEE (reference sequence). The CDR3 has 19 residues. With 0 bases clipped from V and 0 bases from J, the junction kept 7 bases outside the gene matches. CDR3 loop: CASSLVLAGGLRSTDTQYF. DNA for the CDR3: TGTGCCAGCAGCTTGGTACTAGCGGGAGGGCTACGGAGCACAGATACGCAGTATTTT.

This clone has only a few counts. The V and J genes are TRBV4-1 and TRBJ1-2; 8 bases match TRBD1. Germline loops: CDR1 MGHRA, CDR2 YSYEKL. V lost 4 bases, J lost 2 bases, and 6 bases stayed unmatched. The CDR3 has 15 amino acids. The CDR3: CASSLMTGENYGYTF. The CDR3 DNA is TGCGCCAGCAGCCTTATGACAGGGGAAAACTATGGCTACACCTTC.

The chain is built from TRBV28 and TRBJ1-4; TRBD1 agrees at 7 bases. Losses at the gene ends were 6 bases for V and 5 bases for J; bases not matched to a gene: 9. Germline lookup yields CDR1 MDHEN and CDR2 SYDVKM. This CDR3 has 15 amino acids. DNA for the CDR3: TGTGCCAGCAGCAGCACAGGGGAGGCCAATGAAAAACTGTTTTTT. It codes for CASSSTGEANEKLFF. Variable domain in full (rest from reference TRBV28 and TRBJ1-4): DVKVTQSSRYLVKRTGEKVFLECVQDMDHENMFWYRQDPGLGLRLIYFSYDVKMKEKGDIPEGYSVSREKKERFSLILESASTNQTSMYLCASSSTGEANEKLFFGSGTQLSVL.

This clone has only a few counts. V is TRBV19 and J is TRBJ1-3; D might be TRBD1 (5 bases). The CDR3 is made up of 16 amino acids. Germline loops: CDR1 LNHDA, CDR2 SQIVND (reference sequence). V lost 2 bases, J lost 0 bases, and 11 bases lay in between. This CDR3 reads CASSIWGRSSGNTIYF. CDR3 sequence (DNA): TGTGCCAGTAGTATATGGGGCAGGAGCTCTGGAAACACCATATATTTT.

The chain links TRBV5-5 to TRBJ1-2, with D perhaps TRBD1 (6 bases). The V end was cut by 0 bases, the J end by 0 bases, with 9 bases between. Germline V gene data show CDR1 as SGHKS and CDR2 as YYEKEE (reference sequence). The CDR3 contains 15 residues. The CDR3 DNA is TGTGCCAGCAGCTTGGTAGGACAGACTAACTATGGCTACACCTTC. It is translated as CASSLVGQTNYGYTF.

This clone is classed as medium-sized. The chain carries TRBV7-2 and TRBJ2-1, with a possible D match to TRBD2 (6 bases). Trimming took 1 base from V and 5 from J, leaving 9 bases between them. Germline CDR1 and CDR2: SGHTA and FQGNSA. The CDR3 is made up of 14 amino acids. The CDR3 nucleotides read TGTGCCAGCAGCTTAGTGTGGGGGGACAATGAGCAGTTCTTC. Its protein is CASSLVWGDNEQFF.

This clone was picked up a small number of times. The chain employs TRBV2 and TRBJ1-4, with D uncertain. Trimming pared 8 bases from V and 5 bases from J, leaving 21 bases between. CDR1 SNHLY and CDR2 FYNNEI come from the germline V gene. CDR3 length: 16 amino acids. The CDR3 sequence: CASGRGRSAGNEKLFF. The CDR3 DNA is TGTGCCAGCGGAAGAGGACGTTCAGCGGGGAATGAAAAACTGTTTTTT.

This clone is labeled medium-sized (0.01 to 0.1%). The V call is TRBV6-4, the J call TRBJ2-1; 7 bases match TRBD1. Germline V gene data show CDR1 as MRHNA and CDR2 as SNTAGT. The V segment lost 4 bases and the J segment 8 bases; nucleotides outside the gene matches: 8. The length of the CDR3 is 14 residues. Here the CDR3 DNA reads TGTGCCAGCAGTGGTAACTTGGGGACAGATGAGCAGTTCTTC. Encoded protein: CASSGNLGTDEQFF.

The chain couples TRBV19 to TRBJ1-3; 10 bases line up with TRBD1. This CDR3 spans 15 amino acids. Germline trimming cut 6 bases from V and 6 bases from J; bases unmatched to any gene: 8. In germline, CDR1 is LNHDA, CDR2 SQIVND (reference sequence). CDR3 protein: CASRTSGTGENTIYF. DNA for the CDR3: TGTGCCAGTAGAACGTCGGGGACAGGGGAAAACACCATATATTTT.

This clone was seen a handful of times. The chain is built from TRBV7-2 and TRBJ2-4; D is possibly TRBD1 (5 bases). Trimming cost V 1 base and J 7 bases, with 5 bases left between them. Germline loops: CDR1 SGHTA, CDR2 FQGNSA. The CDR3 contains 12 residues. CDR3 nucleotides: TGTGCCAGCAGCTTAGACAGGAACATTCAGTACTTC. Translation gives CASSLDRNIQYF.

This sequence joins TRBV23-1 and TRBJ2-7; possibly TRBD2 for D (5 bases). TRBV23-1 qualifies as an ORF whose function is uncertain. Trimming shortened V by 3 bases and J by 2 bases, and 14 bases separated the two germline ends. The CDR3 covers 15 residues. Written as DNA, the CDR3 is TGCGCCAGCAGTCATCCCCCCCGGGATGCCTACGAGCAGTACTTC. It is translated as CASSHPPRDAYEQYF.

The rearrangement uses TRBV5-4 and TRBJ2-6, with 12 bases fitting TRBD1. Trimming removed 0 bases from V and 11 bases from J; junction bases left unmatched: 6. The CDR3 totals 16 residues. CDR1 is SGHNT, CDR2 YYREEE, per germline (reference sequence). CDR3 loop: CASSLAGGDRGHVLTF. For the CDR3, the DNA is TGTGCCAGCAGCTTGGCCGGAGGGGACAGGGGGCACGTCCTGACTTTC.

V gene TRBV7-9 combines with J gene TRBJ2-2; maybe TRBD1 (5 bases). This CDR3 has 17 amino acids. V dropped 3 bases and J dropped 2 bases, with 16 bases sitting between them. Germline V CDR1 and CDR2: SEHNR, FQNEAQ (reference sequence). DNA of the CDR3: TGTGCCAGCAGCTTCGGGTCTGGGCAGGGAAACACCGGGGAGCTGTTTTTT. Its protein product is CASSFGSGQGNTGELFF.

Written as DNA, the CDR3 is TGCGCCAGCAGGATTCCGGGACAGCACAGCTCCTACGAGCAGTACTTC. This encodes CASRIPGQHSSYEQYF. The chain couples TRBV5-1 to TRBJ2-5; 7 nucleotides align to TRBD1. The J call is in doubt because the DNA end fits TRBJ2-7 better. CDR1 and CDR2 from the germline V gene are SGHRS and YFSETQ. The CDR3 runs 16 residues.

The chain is built from TRBV6-6 and TRBJ1-1; D possibly corresponds to TRBD1 (6 bases). CDR1 and CDR2 (germline): MNHNY, SVGAGI (reference sequence). V was shortened by 7 bases and J by 6 bases, with 18 bases between the two germline ends. CDR3 length: 14 residues. CDR3 nucleotides: TGTGCCAGCATTCCAAACAGGGTAGCATCTGAAGCTTTCTTT. It specifies CASIPNRVASEAFF.

This clone was seen more than once but under ten times. The chain carries TRBV14 and TRBJ2-7; D perhaps matches TRBD1 (5 bases). The CDR3 has 14 residues. V dropped 4 bases and J dropped 0 bases, with 10 bases sitting between them. From germline, CDR1 is SGHDN and CDR2 FVKESK. CDR3 nucleotides: TGTGCCAGCAGCCGACAGATGAGCTCCTACGAGCAGTACTTC. This translates into CASSRQMSSYEQYF. Supplemented by reference TRBV14 and TRBJ2-7, the full variable domain reads EAGVTQFPSHSVIEKGQTVTLRCDPISGHDNLYWYRRVMGKEIKFLLHFVKESKQDESGMPNNRFLAERTGGTYSTLKVQPAELEDSGVYFCASSRQMSSYEQYFGPGTRLTVT.

The rearrangement links TRBV7-2 to TRBJ1-6; D is perhaps TRBD1 (6 bases). Germline lookup yields CDR1 SGHTA and CDR2 FQGNSA. This CDR3 has 13 amino acids. Trimming took 5 bases from V and 10 from J, leaving 12 bases between them. Written as DNA, the CDR3 is TGTGCCAGCAGCCCCCAGGGGAGCTCACCCCTCCACTTT. It encodes CASSPQGSSPLHF. The full variable domain, completed using reference TRBV7-2 and TRBJ1-6, is GAGVSQSPSNKVTEKGKDVELRCDPISGHTALYWYRQSLGQGLEFLIYFQGNSAPDKSGLPSDRFSAERTGGSVSTLTIQRTQQEDSAVYLCASSPQGSSPLHFGNGTRLTVT.

This chain's CDR3 is CASSLGRANTEAFF. The CDR3 DNA is TGCGCCAGCAGCTTGGGGCGGGCGAACACTGAAGCTTTCTTT. J is TRBJ1-1 and V is TRBV5-1; D remains unclear. V lost 0 bases and J lost 1, with 7 bases in between. Per the germline V gene, CDR1 is SGHRS and CDR2 is YFSETQ. The CDR3 consists of 14 residues.

The J gene is TRBJ1-1, the V gene TRBV4-3; D perhaps matches TRBD1 (5 bases). V dropped 4 bases and J dropped 5 bases, with 17 bases sitting between them. Germline V gene sequence: CDR1 LGHNA, CDR2 YSLEER. The CDR3 spans 15 residues. The CDR3 DNA sequence: TGCGCCAGCAGCCCCTCACCTGGGGGGGGAACTGAAGCTTTCTTT. Protein product: CASSPSPGGGTEAFF.

The J gene is TRBJ2-2, the V gene TRBV5-1, with 9 bases fitting TRBD1. Per germline, CDR1 SGHRS and CDR2 YFSETQ. The CDR3 is 16 residues long. The junction had 4 bases not matched to a gene; V was cut back by 3 bases and J by 1 base. CDR3 amino acids: CASSSKTGGNTGELFF. As DNA, the CDR3 is TGCGCCAGCAGCTCGAAGACAGGGGGGAACACCGGGGAGCTGTTTTTT.